This TCR beta chain was sequenced during a study of blood T cell repertoires in COVID-19. Study context: T cells, B-cell-depleted T cells, or PBMCs provided the cDNA or gDNA that served as material.

Per the original methods: Estimation of nucleated cell counts was performed using reference gene primer amplification. Sequencing was performed with immunoSEQ multiplex PCR; in TCRdb, only in-frame clones are kept and a portion is missing. V and J calls and clone size are as listed in that table; D and trimming were resolved from the DNA. The profile shows around 250,000 clones, roughly 85% of them singletons. This TCR was recovered from a woman between 18 and 29 years old with acute or convalescent COVID-19. Sequencing was done on a sample of peripheral blood.

In DNA, the CDR3 is TGTGCCATCAGTGTCAAGAATCCGGGACAGGACTATGGCTACACCTTC. Protein product: CAISVKNPGQDYGYTF. The chain carries TRBV10-3 and TRBJ1-2, with 8 bases that match TRBD1. Losses at the gene ends were 4 bases for V and 3 bases for J; bases not matched to a gene: 10. Germline loops: CDR1 ENHRY, CDR2 SYGVKD. This CDR3 spans 16 amino acids.